The 31 T cell receptor beta chains presented below share a single source sample, sequenced in a study of post-analysis software for immune sequencing data. Study-wide findings and caveats: A handful of TRBV segments were significantly more frequent in patients than in controls. TRBV5-6, TRBV5-1 and TRBV20-1 were among these segments.

No cognate antigen is known for these TCRs. TCR beta cDNA libraries included unique molecular identifiers. MiXCR, run by TCRdb on the PCR reads, gives a single entry per CDR3 protein. The profile shows about 770,000 distinct CDR3 sequences, roughly 50% of them singletons. Sequenced sample: blood. Receptor source: a girl aged 10-17 years with multiple sclerosis.

This clonotype was recorded a few times. This chain connects TRBV12-3 or TRBV12-4 to TRBJ1-2; 7 bases match TRBD1. This CDR3 is built from 14 residues. Trimming removed 5 bases from V and 1 base from J; junction bases left unmatched: 4. The CDR3 is CASSVGQINYGYTF. In DNA form, the CDR3 reads TGTGCCAGCAGTGTGGGACAGATTAACTATGGCTACACCTTC.

This clonotype has at least ten counts. The chain combines TRBV12-3 or TRBV12-4 with TRBJ1-2; D unclear. This CDR3 is 14 amino acids long. V lost 3 bases and J 2 bases, leaving 10 bases between the germline ends. CDR3: CASSFESGNYGYTF. Written as DNA, the CDR3 is TGTGCCAGCAGTTTTGAGTCTGGGAACTATGGCTACACCTTC.

The gene calls are TRBV12-3 or TRBV12-4 and TRBJ1-1; 7 nucleotides match TRBD1. The CDR3 is 12 residues long. With 6 bases clipped from V and 10 bases from J, the junction kept 8 bases outside the gene matches. Written as DNA, the CDR3 is TGTGCCAGCAGGCCGACAGGGATGGGAGCTTTCTTT. Its protein product is CASRPTGMGAFF.

The chain is built from TRBV6-6 and TRBJ2-3, with D tentatively TRBD2 (6 bases). This CDR3 comprises 10 residues. V gave up 8 bases and J gave up 12 bases, with 12 bases separating them. The germline CDR1 and CDR2 sequences are MNHNY and SVGAGI (reference sequence). The CDR3 loop is CASGSGTQYF. In DNA form, the CDR3 reads TGTGCCAGCGGTTCCGGGACTCAGTATTTT.

This clonotype showed up just a few times. This chain connects TRBV29-1 to TRBJ2-7, with D perhaps matching TRBD1 or TRBD2 (5 bases each). The CDR3 is 12 residues long. CDR1 and CDR2 (germline): SQVTM, ANQGSEA. V lost 4 bases and J lost 4, with 11 bases in between. The CDR3 DNA sequence: TGCAGCGTTGGCAGGGACGTTTACGAGCAGTACTTC. Translated, it gives CSVGRDVYEQYF.

This chain uses TRBV6-2 or TRBV6-3 with TRBJ2-2; D is unclear. Trimming shortened V by 6 bases and J by 1 base, and 3 bases separated the two germline ends. CDR3 size: 12 residues. In germline, CDR1 is MNHEY, CDR2 SVGEGT. CDR3: CASRRNTGELFF. CDR3 nucleotides: TGTGCCAGCAGGCGGAACACCGGGGAGCTGTTTTTT.

This chain joins TRBV30 and TRBJ1-2; TRBD1 matches 7 bases. Germline V CDR1 and CDR2: GTSNPN, SVGIG (reference sequence). CDR3 length: 13 amino acids. Losses at the gene ends were 2 bases for V and 3 bases for J; bases not matched to a gene: 3. CDR3 in amino acids: CAWSQQGHYGYTF. The CDR3, as DNA: TGTGCCTGGAGTCAACAGGGGCACTATGGCTACACCTTC.

This clonotype was found a few times. V and J are TRBV7-9 and TRBJ2-4, with D unresolved. Trimming took off 5 bases at V and 8 bases at J, with 13 bases between the two ends. This CDR3 contains 13 residues. The V gene's germline CDR1 is SEHNR and CDR2 FQNEAQ (reference sequence). Written as DNA, the CDR3 is TGTGCCAGCAGCACGCAGAATCGGGACATTCAGTACTTC. Encoded protein: CASSTQNRDIQYF.

In this sample, this clonotype turned up a few times. The chain has TRBV11-2 and TRBJ2-3; TRBD1 matches at 7 bases. The CDR3 length is 14 residues. Germline-derived CDR1 and CDR2 are SGHAT and FQNNGV. The V gene end was trimmed by 3 bases and the J gene end by 2 bases; junction bases not matched to a gene: 2. The CDR3: CASSLDRFTDTQYF. CDR3 DNA sequence: TGTGCCAGCAGCTTGGACAGGTTCACAGATACGCAGTATTTT. Full variable domain (outside the CDR3, taken from reference TRBV11-2 and TRBJ2-3): EAGVAQSPRYKIIEKRQSVAFWCNPISGHATLYWYQQILGQGPKLLIQFQNNGVVDDSQLPKDRFSAERLKGVDSTLKIQPAKLEDSAVYLCASSLDRFTDTQYFGPGTRLTVL.

This clonotype was detected only a few times. This chain links TRBV6-1 with TRBJ1-2; 7 nucleotides align to TRBD1. CDR3 length equals 13 residues. V trimming: 7 bases; J trimming: 4 bases; junction bases outside the gene matches: 6. Germline-derived CDR1 and CDR2 are MNHNS and SASEGT. The CDR3 DNA sequence: TGTGCCAGCACGACCCGGGACAGCTATGGCTACACCTTC. Amino acid sequence: CASTTRDSYGYTF.

This clonotype appeared a few times. The chain couples TRBV7-2 to TRBJ2-1, with 7 bases matching TRBD2. Germline CDR1 SGHTA, CDR2 FQGNSA. The CDR3 loop spans 16 amino acids. The CDR3 region has the DNA TGTGCAGCGGCAGGGATACGGGGGAGGGCGTACAATGAGCAGTTCTTC. Translated, it gives CAAAGIRGRAYNEQFF.

The V gene is TRBV5-1, the J gene TRBJ2-7; unclear D gene. Trimming stripped 2 bases from V and 2 bases from J, with 8 bases between. Looked up from germline, CDR1 is SGHRS and CDR2 is YFSETQ. The CDR3 has 13 amino acids. CDR3 nucleotides: TGCGCCAGCAGCTTCGCGACACCCTACGAGCAGTACTTC. Its protein product is CASSFATPYEQYF.

The rearrangement links TRBV7-3 to TRBJ2-3, with D unresolved. This CDR3 region has 16 residues. The germline V and J ends were trimmed by 4 bases and 0 bases, with 14 bases remaining between them. The germline gives CDR1 SGHTA, CDR2 FQGTGA. In DNA, the CDR3 is TGTGCCAGCAGCTCCCTCGGCCCGATGAGCACAGATACGCAGTATTTT. Amino acid sequence: CASSSLGPMSTDTQYF.

This clonotype was detected a few times. The V call is TRBV7-9, the J call TRBJ1-4, with D unresolved. Germline CDR1 is SEHNR and CDR2 is FQNEAQ (reference sequence). This CDR3 spans 15 amino acids. V gave up 5 bases and J gave up 0 bases, with 10 bases separating them. The CDR3 loop is CASSPHSTTNEKLFF. The CDR3 coding sequence is TGTGCCAGCAGCCCCCACTCTACAACTAATGAAAAACTGTTTTTT.

The chain joins TRBV9 to TRBJ2-1; a weak D match, TRBD2 (6 bases). Matching the DNA end better, TRBJ2-7 makes the J call doubtful. The germline V gene encodes CDR1 SGDLS and CDR2 YYNGEE. The CDR3 is made up of 15 amino acids. The CDR3 DNA is TGTGCCAGCACGGCGGGGCCTAGCTCCTACAATGAGCAGTACTTC. It specifies CASTAGPSSYNEQYF.

The rearrangement links TRBV20-1 to TRBJ2-5; TRBD1 matches at 7 bases. V lost 6 bases, J lost 1 base, and 5 bases stayed unmatched. This CDR3 is built from 13 residues. From germline, CDR1 is DFQATT and CDR2 SNEGSKA (reference sequence). DNA of the CDR3: TGCAGTGCGGACGGACAGGCCCAAGAGACCCAGTACTTC. The encoded protein is CSADGQAQETQYF.

There are a few counts of this clonotype. This chain connects TRBV20-1 to TRBJ2-7; D perhaps matches TRBD2 (6 bases). V lost 0 bases and J lost 0, with 9 bases in between. The CDR3 totals 14 residues. CDR1 and CDR2 from the germline V gene are DFQATT and SNEGSKA (reference sequence). In DNA form, the CDR3 reads TGCAGTGCTAGAGATGTGGGAGGCTCCTACGAGCAGTACTTC. Residues: CSARDVGGSYEQYF.

This chain uses TRBV20-1 with TRBJ2-3, with 7 nucleotides matching TRBD2. J lost 1 base, V lost 3 bases, and 10 bases had no gene match. There are 16 residues in the CDR3. Looked up from germline, CDR1 is DFQATT and CDR2 is SNEGSKA (reference sequence). The chain's CDR3 is CSARGFTSAGTDTQYF. Written as DNA, the CDR3 is TGCAGTGCTAGGGGATTCACTAGCGCTGGCACAGATACGCAGTATTTT.

Points on this clonotype: The germline gene is not matched at one end of the junction; a read error may be the cause. This rearrangement joins TRBV4-1 to TRBJ1-5, with TRBD1 identical over 7 bases. The CDR3 has 24 residues. Germline V lookup: CDR1 MGHRA, CDR2 YSYEKL. The CDR3 region has the DNA TGCGCCAGCAGCCAAGTTGGGGGTGTTCATTATCGGGACAGTACCCAAAGGCGCAATCAGTCCCAGCATTTT. Protein: CASSQVGGVHYRDSTQRRNQSQHF.

This clonotype was counted a few times. The chain has TRBV20-1 and TRBJ2-7; the match to TRBD2 covers 9 bases. V shed 6 bases and J 4 bases; nucleotides not matched to a gene: 13. The CDR3 extends over 15 amino acids. Germline CDR1 reads DFQATT; CDR2 reads SNEGSKA (reference sequence). The CDR3: CSAAPLAGRNYEQYF. CDR3 nucleotide sequence: TGCAGTGCCGCGCCACTAGCGGGTCGGAATTACGAGCAGTACTTC.

This chain links TRBV6-1 with TRBJ2-3; 9 nucleotides align to TRBD2. The junction had 11 bases not matched to a gene; V was cut back by 11 bases and J by 5 bases. CDR1 is MNHNS, CDR2 SASEGT, per germline. The CDR3 runs to 14 residues. The CDR3 DNA follows: TGTGCCGCCACTCCGGGACTAGCAGTAGATACGCAGTATTTT. Protein sequence: CAATPGLAVDTQYF.

The CDR3 sequence is CASSLDSAFYEQYF. CDR3 sequence (DNA): TGTGCCAGCAGCTTGGATTCCGCTTTCTACGAGCAGTACTTC. The rearrangement joins TRBV5-6 to TRBJ2-7; D is unresolved. Germline assignment: CDR1 SGHDT and CDR2 YYEEEE. Trimming removed 0 bases at V and 3 bases at J, with 10 bases between. This CDR3 comprises 14 residues.

V usage is TRBV2 and J usage is TRBJ2-7; 7 nucleotides match TRBD2. The CDR3 has 18 amino acids. Trimming removed 3 bases from V and 2 bases from J; junction bases left unmatched: 16. Germline V gives CDR1 SNHLY, CDR2 FYNNEI. CDR3 nucleotides: TGTGCCAGCAGTGAGTTCGGAAGCACCGGGACTATTACCTACGAGCAGTACTTC. The encoded protein is CASSEFGSTGTITYEQYF.

In its sample, this clonotype was seen once. The chain employs TRBV29-1 and TRBJ1-4; D is unclear. Deletions cut 6 bases from V and 8 bases from J, with 10 bases between. This CDR3 contains 11 residues. Germline V CDR1 and CDR2: SQVTM, ANQGSEA. DNA for the CDR3: TGCAGCGTCTCCTATGGGGAAAAACTGTTTTTT. Translating it yields CSVSYGEKLFF. Together with reference TRBV29-1 and TRBJ1-4, the CDR3 gives the full variable domain: SAVISQKPSRDICQRGTSLTIQCQVDSQVTMMFWYRQQPGQSLTLIATANQGSEATYESGFVIDKFPISRPNLTFSTLTVSNMSPEDSSIYLCSVSYGEKLFFGSGTQLSVL.

This chain connects TRBV7-2 to TRBJ1-1; D remains unclear. CDR1 is SGHTA, CDR2 FQGNSA, per germline. The CDR3 is made up of 14 amino acids. V dropped 3 bases and J dropped 2 bases, with 10 bases sitting between them. This chain's CDR3 is CASSLEMQNTEAFF. Written as DNA, the CDR3 is TGTGCCAGCAGCTTGGAGATGCAAAACACTGAAGCTTTCTTT.

The CDR3 spells CSVTQPINYNEQFF. The CDR3 region has the DNA TGCAGCGTTACACAGCCCATCAACTACAATGAGCAGTTCTTC. The chain couples TRBV29-1 to TRBJ2-1, with D hard to call. The CDR3 contains 14 residues. V was clipped by 5 bases and J by 3 bases, with 14 bases between them. The germline CDR1 and CDR2 sequences are SQVTM and ANQGSEA.

The CDR3 region has the DNA TGTGCCAGCAGGACGACAGGGGTAATGGATGGCTACACCTTC. Encoded protein: CASRTTGVMDGYTF. V usage is TRBV9 and J usage is TRBJ1-2, with 8 bases matching TRBD1. Germline CDR1 is SGDLS and CDR2 is YYNGEE. Trimming took 5 bases from V and 6 from J; bases not matched to a gene: 9. The length of the CDR3 is 14 residues.

The chain joins TRBV12-3 or TRBV12-4 to TRBJ1-4; the D is unclear. V was trimmed by 1 base and J by 8 bases, leaving 11 bases between them. The CDR3 covers 14 residues. CDR3 amino acids: CASSLDVPREKLFF. CDR3 bases: TGTGCCAGCAGTTTAGACGTCCCGAGGGAAAAACTGTTTTTT.

This chain uses TRBV30 with TRBJ2-7, with D possibly TRBD2 on 5 matching bases. V was trimmed by 4 bases and J by 0 bases, leaving 13 bases between them. The V gene's germline CDR1 is GTSNPN and CDR2 SVGIG (reference sequence). This CDR3 has 14 amino acids. CDR3 DNA sequence: TGTGCCTGGATGGAGGCAGGCCACTCCTACGAGCAGTACTTC. It specifies CAWMEAGHSYEQYF.

This clonotype was picked up a small number of times. V gene TRBV6-1 combines with J gene TRBJ2-7; tentative D call: TRBD2 (5 bases). The V end was cut by 2 bases, the J end by 0 bases, with 14 bases between. This CDR3 has 16 amino acids. Germline V gives CDR1 MNHNS, CDR2 SASEGT. The CDR3 reads CASSELLDSSSYEQYF. In DNA, the CDR3 is TGTGCCAGCAGTGAACTCCTGGACTCCTCCTCCTACGAGCAGTACTTC.

The V gene is TRBV7-2, the J gene TRBJ2-5, with 9 bases matching TRBD2. Germline CDR1 and CDR2: SGHTA and FQGNSA. This CDR3 is built from 17 residues. V was clipped by 9 bases and J by 5 bases; unmatched bases: 19. As DNA, the CDR3 is TGTGCCAGTATGGAGCCGGCGGGAGGGCCGGAGTTGGAGACCCAGTACTTC. It codes for CASMEPAGGPELETQYF. The variable domain in full, completed from reference TRBV7-2 and TRBJ2-5, reads GAGVSQSPSNKVTEKGKDVELRCDPISGHTALYWYRQSLGQGLEFLIYFQGNSAPDKSGLPSDRFSAERTGGSVSTLTIQRTQQEDSAVYLCASMEPAGGPELETQYFGPGTRLLVL.